The clone carrying this T cell receptor (beta chain) was seen more than once but under ten times. This sample is drawn from a study of blood T cells in healthy people across ages. Study background: Template switching recovered approximately one barcoded beta molecule for every two T cells.

Combining a sample-barcoded 5' primer with a J-beta primer mix, a second PCR ran for roughly 7 to 11 cycles. TCRdb reprocessed the 5' RACE reads via MiXCR and lists one record per CDR3 protein. The sample includes 1.5 million to 2 million distinct CDR3 sequences, about 30% seen only once; the top ten take approximately 7.7%. CDR1 is SQVTM and CDR2 is ANQGSEA in the germline V gene. This CDR3 has 11 residues. Trimming took 0 bases from V and 8 from J, leaving 7 bases between them. The sample comprised blood. The chain combines TRBV29-1 with TRBJ1-2; possible D gene TRBD1, 5 bases. The sequence was collected from a woman in her twenties or thirties in good health. CDR3 protein: CSVEDSGGYTF. The CDR3 coding sequence is TGCAGCGTTGAAGATTCAGGGGGCTACACCTTC.